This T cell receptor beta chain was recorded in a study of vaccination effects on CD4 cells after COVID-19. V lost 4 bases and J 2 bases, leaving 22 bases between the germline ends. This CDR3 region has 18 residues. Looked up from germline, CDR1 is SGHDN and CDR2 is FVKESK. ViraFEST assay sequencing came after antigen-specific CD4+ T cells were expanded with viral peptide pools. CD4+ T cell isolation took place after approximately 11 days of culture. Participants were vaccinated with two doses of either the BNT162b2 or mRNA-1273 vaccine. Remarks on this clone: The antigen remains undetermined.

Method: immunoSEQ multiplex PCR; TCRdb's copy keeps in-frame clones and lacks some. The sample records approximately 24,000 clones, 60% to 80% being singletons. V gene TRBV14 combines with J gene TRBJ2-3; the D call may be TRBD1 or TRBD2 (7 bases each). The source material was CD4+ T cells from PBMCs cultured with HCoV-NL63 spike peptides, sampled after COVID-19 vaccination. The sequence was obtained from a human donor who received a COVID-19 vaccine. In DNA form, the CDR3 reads TGTGCCAGCAGCCCGGACAGGATAGGGGAGGGCGTCACAGATACGCAGTATTTT. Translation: CASSPDRIGEGVTDTQYF.